This TCR beta chain was sequenced in a study of T cells expressing NK-cell markers. In the study overall: One of eight sequenced donors was HCMV-seronegative; the other seven were seropositive.

The CDR3 contains 15 residues. Germline V lookup: CDR1 SGHAT, CDR2 FQNNGV. UMI-tagged 5'RACE template switching yielded the TCR beta cDNA. One entry per CDR3 protein, without DNA, is what TCRdb gives after re-calling the 5' RACE reads. The repertoire table contains over 350,000 distinct CDR3 sequences. V usage is TRBV11-2 and J usage is TRBJ2-1. The sequenced sample consisted of blood T cells: a sorted CD56 or NKG2C T cell subset, CD4+ or CD8+ T cells, or bulk PBMC T cells (not recorded which). The clonotype comes from a woman aged 50 to 60 in good health. CDR3 in amino acids: CASSVMGASYNEQFF.